This T cell receptor beta chain was sequenced during a study of shared clonotypes between healthy human individuals (dated by TCRdb to the early 2020s). About the study as a whole: A couple of women and three men aged 18 to 49 years were included in the cohort. For each donor, CD4 naive and CD4 memory were each given three plates, CD8 naive was given two plates, and CD8 memory was given one plate. The study deeply sequenced blood TCR repertoires of about five healthy adults to estimate repertoire size and the extent of clonotype sharing between individuals. Different laboratories and diverse techniques were used to prepare libraries and sequence TCR repertoires, to increase sequencing depth and limit assay-specific biases. Per donor, leukapheresis produced somewhere between about 0.8 and 9 billion PBMCs. Points the paper makes about the study in general: Clonotypes shared by all four sorted-subset donors showed higher generation probabilities than non-shared clonotypes. The small number of donors limited the genetic and exposure-history diversity represented. Naive subsets generally had larger estimated clonotype richness than memory subsets did. Across a few donors, about 5.2% of naive CD4, approximately 4% of naive CD8, 2.3% of memory CD4, and approximately 0.4% of memory CD8 clonotypes were shared. Sampling was restricted to blood, and TCR repertoires in tissues likely differ from the TCR repertoires found in blood. Incomplete sequencing was indicated by rarefaction of sorted-subset datasets, despite the large sequencing depth. Pairwise subsampling indicated that sequencing depth was expected to affect the degree of clonotype sharing among donors.

A word on this clone: This clone's antigen is unknown. Per-base qualities were not stored, and no clone one base away is much larger.

Using the deep immunoSEQ assay, TCR CDR3 regions were amplified from genomic DNA by multiplex PCR. Extracted genomic DNA from each cell subset was spread evenly across all wells of several immunoSEQ 96-well plates, with each plate serving as a replicate. For sorted subsets, about 200 ng genomic DNA, equal to tens of thousands of T cell genomes, was loaded into each replicate PCR. Purified libraries were measured with a Qubit 3.0 fluorometer, size-checked on a Bioanalyzer 2100, and measured again with the KAPA Library Quantification kit. Each immunoSEQ 96-well plate was sequenced on its own single-read 150-cycle Illumina NextSeq 550 flow cell. As for the original processing: Because only junctional sequences without quality scores were contained in the immunoSEQ output, filtering matching that applied to full-length reads could not be performed. Sequences were annotated with PyIR, a Python wrapper for IgBLAST v1.9, using IMGT germline references to assign V/J genes and CDR3. Reads with weak V/J assignments (E-value above 1e-6), missing CDR3, stop codons, out-of-frame junctions, or ambiguous translated residues were removed. A V3J clonotype was defined by an identical inferred V gene, J gene, and CDR3 amino acid sequence. To compute the percentage overlap between repertoires, the number of shared unique clonotypes was divided by the size of the smaller repertoire. Three approaches were used to assess repertoire richness: RTK rarefaction, the Chao1 estimator, and Recon v2.1 estimates of unobserved clonotypes. For all TCRbeta clonotypes obtained by the gDNA method from several donors, generation probabilities were computed with OLGA. TCRdb took this table from immuneACCESS and kept in-frame rearrangements with V and J called. Such tables lack part of the clones; where checked against another copy, unresolved V genes explain under half of the gap, and the rest is unexplained. From that table come the V and J calls and clone size; the DNA was used to work out D and trimming. This sample holds about 660,000 clones; over 65% were observed only once. Of the sample, approximately 1.6% falls within the top ten clones.

The donors were healthy, HIV-negative adults who had no recently reported acute infections or vaccinations. All donors were Caucasian adults living in Nashville, Tennessee, USA. CD4+ T cells were enriched by magnetic negative selection; naive cells were then positively selected on CD45RA, and the negative fraction formed the memory subset. Blood was collected by leukapheresis, and PBMCs were isolated by Ficoll-Histopaque density gradient centrifugation and then cryopreserved in liquid nitrogen vapor phase. Analytical flow cytometry was used to check the purity and quantity of every magnetically sorted T cell population. Each sorted fraction had its genomic DNA isolated and then quantified by UV absorbance on a Nanodrop 2000c. Relative to germline, V is 4 bases shorter and J is 0 bases shorter, with 15 bases between their ends. The CDR3 numbers 16 residues from cysteine through phenylalanine. Only the CDR3 DNA is retained, 48 bases long and in frame from the first base. CDR1 and CDR2 are read off the germline V gene as KGHSH and LQKENI.

The sequence came from a woman in her twenties or thirties in good health. Sequenced: memory CD4+ T cells sorted from blood. Per the publication, the cell subset or site label means: CD45RA-negative fraction. Recombination joined TRBV18 with TRBJ1-1, with TRBD1 as a weak D call on 5 bases. The sequenced DNA: TGTGCCAGCTCACGGAGCATGACAGAAATGAACACTGAAGCTTTCTTT. This gives the protein CASSRSMTEMNTEAFF.